The clone carrying this T cell receptor (beta chain) was counted only a few times. Its target is unknown. Carried by the TCR beta cDNA libraries were unique molecular identifiers. In TCRdb, the PCR reads were re-called with MiXCR into one record per CDR3 protein. The sample includes about 400,000 distinct CDR3 sequences, 30% to 45% of them seen just once. These data are taken from a study of post-analysis software for immune sequencing data. Notes on the study in general: Samples from a shared batch, those prepared together, strongly co-clustered by F measure.

The sample was blood. The receptor comes from a girl aged 10 to 17 with multiple sclerosis.

The CDR3 protein is CASSDSYRGRHNEQFF. The CDR3, as DNA: TGTGCCAGCAGTGACTCTTACAGGGGGCGCCACAATGAGCAGTTCTTC. The chain has TRBV6-4 and TRBJ2-1; 9 bases match TRBD1. Germline assignment: CDR1 MRHNA and CDR2 SNTAGT. This CDR3 contains 16 residues. V shed 0 bases, J shed 5 bases, and the junction held 5 bases outside the gene matches.